The 9 T cell receptor beta chains in this list originate from one sample, sequenced in a study of T cells in Graves' hyperthyroidism and ophthalmopathy. The investigators amplified TCR beta CDR3 regions from RNA transcripts. Carried out on the TCR CDR3, a first-round RT-PCR used the HTBI primer set. TCRdb passed the multiplex PCR reads through MiXCR, listing each CDR3 protein once. The top ten clones hold roughly 10% of a sample with hundreds of thousands of distinct CDR3 sequences, 12% to 15% of them seen once. The source material was blood. The receptors come from a young woman with Graves' hyperthyroidism.

This clonotype was found a few times. The chain employs TRBV18 and TRBJ1-2; 7 bases fit TRBD1. Germline trimming cut 2 bases from V and 0 bases from J; bases unmatched to any gene: 12. Germline-derived CDR1 and CDR2 are KGHSH and LQKENI. This CDR3 is 18 amino acids long. The CDR3 nucleotides are TGTGCCAGCTCACCAGCTATGCACGGGACAGCAGCTAACTATGGCTACACCTTC. This gives the protein CASSPAMHGTAANYGYTF.

The chain is built from TRBV30 and TRBJ2-2, with 7 bases fitting TRBD2. Germline CDR1 is GTSNPN and CDR2 is SVGIG (reference sequence). This CDR3 spans 14 amino acids. V shed 1 base and J 5 bases; nucleotides not matched to a gene: 4. The CDR3, as DNA: TGTGCCTGGAGTGCAATGCGGGAGACCGGGGAGCTGTTTTTT. This sequence encodes CAWSAMRETGELFF.

This clonotype was seen only once. The CDR3 bases are TGTGCCAGTAGTATCCGGACTAGCGGGATTGGTGAGCAGTTCTTC. It is translated as CASSIRTSGIGEQFF. This chain connects TRBV19 to TRBJ2-1, with 12 bases aligning to TRBD2. Germline CDR1 and CDR2: LNHDA and SQIVND (reference sequence). Losses at the gene ends were 3 bases for V and 9 bases for J; bases not matched to a gene: 6. This CDR3 has 15 amino acids.

The chain employs TRBV30 and TRBJ2-2; possibly TRBD1 for D (5 bases). Germline CDR1 and CDR2: GTSNPN and SVGIG (reference sequence). Trimming cost V 4 bases and J 4 bases, with 16 bases left between them. This CDR3 has 15 residues. As DNA, the CDR3 is TGTGCCTGGATGAGTCGGTCAGGGCGCACCGGGGAGCTGTTTTTT. Protein product: CAWMSRSGRTGELFF.

This clonotype has ten or more counts. The chain uses TRBV7-2 and TRBJ2-7; D may be TRBD2 (6 bases). This CDR3 spans 18 amino acids. Per the germline V gene, CDR1 is SGHTA and CDR2 is FQGNSA. The V gene lost 2 bases and the J gene lost 0 bases, with 20 bases spanning the gap. CDR3 protein: CASSLPPPGGMSSYEQYF. DNA for the CDR3: TGTGCCAGCAGCTTACCCCCTCCAGGCGGGATGTCCTCCTACGAGCAGTACTTC.

This clonotype was detected ten times or more. This chain connects TRBV7-8 to TRBJ2-7, with 8 bases lining up with TRBD1. The CDR3 contains 14 residues. V was clipped by 1 base and J by 5 bases; unmatched bases: 4. Germline V lookup: CDR1 SGHVS, CDR2 FQNEAQ. DNA for the CDR3: TGTGCCAGCAGCTTAGGGACAGGGCTCCACGAGCAGTACTTC. Protein product: CASSLGTGLHEQYF.

This clonotype was observed a few times. The chain carries TRBV14 and TRBJ1-6; D uncertain. Germline V CDR1 and CDR2: SGHDN, FVKESK. CDR3 length: 12 amino acids. Trimming took 3 bases from V and 8 from J, leaving 5 bases between them. The CDR3 spells CASSHAYSPLHF. CDR3 DNA sequence: TGTGCCAGCAGCCATGCTTATTCACCCCTCCACTTT.

The sample holds many counts of this clonotype. The chain uses TRBV30 and TRBJ2-1; 7 nucleotides line up with TRBD1. The CDR3 totals 14 residues. CDR1 and CDR2 from the germline V gene are GTSNPN and SVGIG (reference sequence). Germline trimming cut 3 bases from V and 5 bases from J; bases unmatched to any gene: 7. The CDR3 is CAWSGTVGNNEQFF. In nucleotides, the CDR3 is TGTGCCTGGAGCGGGACAGTCGGGAACAATGAGCAGTTCTTC.

This clonotype was seen only a few times. CDR3 in DNA: TGTGCCAGCAGCCCATATCTGGCCGGGGAGCTGTTTTTT. The encoded protein is CASSPYLAGELFF. V and J are TRBV7-2 and TRBJ2-2; D ambiguous. Between the trimmed V and J ends, which lost 5 bases and 6 bases, there was a span of 10 bases. This CDR3 has 13 residues. Germline V gives CDR1 SGHTA, CDR2 FQGNSA. The full variable domain, in which reference TRBV7-2 and TRBJ2-2 provide the parts outside the CDR3, is GAGVSQSPSNKVTEKGKDVELRCDPISGHTALYWYRQSLGQGLEFLIYFQGNSAPDKSGLPSDRFSAERTGGSVSTLTIQRTQQEDSAVYLCASSPYLAGELFFGEGSRLTVL.